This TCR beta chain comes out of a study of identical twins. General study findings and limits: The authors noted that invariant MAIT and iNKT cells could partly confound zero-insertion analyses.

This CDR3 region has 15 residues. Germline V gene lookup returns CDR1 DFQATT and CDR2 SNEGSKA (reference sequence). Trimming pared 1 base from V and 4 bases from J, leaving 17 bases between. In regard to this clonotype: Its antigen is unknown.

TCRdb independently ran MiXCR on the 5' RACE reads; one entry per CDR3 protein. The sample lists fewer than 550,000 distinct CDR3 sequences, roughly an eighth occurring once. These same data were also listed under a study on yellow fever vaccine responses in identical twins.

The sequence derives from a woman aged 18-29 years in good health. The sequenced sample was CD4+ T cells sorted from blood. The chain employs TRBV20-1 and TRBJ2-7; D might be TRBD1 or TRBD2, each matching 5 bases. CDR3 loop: CSARATGTTPYEQYF. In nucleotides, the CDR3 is TGCAGTGCTAGAGCGACCGGGACCACTCCGTACGAGCAGTACTTC.